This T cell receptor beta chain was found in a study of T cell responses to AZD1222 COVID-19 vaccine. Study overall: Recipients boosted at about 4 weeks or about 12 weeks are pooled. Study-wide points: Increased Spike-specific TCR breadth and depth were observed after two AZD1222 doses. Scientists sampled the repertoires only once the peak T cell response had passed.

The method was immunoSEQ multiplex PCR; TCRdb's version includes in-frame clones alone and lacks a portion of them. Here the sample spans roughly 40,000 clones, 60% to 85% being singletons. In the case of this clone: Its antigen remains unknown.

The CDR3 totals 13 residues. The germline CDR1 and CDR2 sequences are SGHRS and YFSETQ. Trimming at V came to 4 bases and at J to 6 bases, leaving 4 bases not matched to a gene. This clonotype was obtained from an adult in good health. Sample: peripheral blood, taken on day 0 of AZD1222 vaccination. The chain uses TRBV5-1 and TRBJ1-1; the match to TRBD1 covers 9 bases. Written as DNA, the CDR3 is TGCGCCAGCAGCGGGACAGGGAGGTCTGAAGCTTTCTTT. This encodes CASSGTGRSEAFF.